The sequence of this T cell receptor beta chain was determined in a study of graft-versus-host responses after intestinal transplantation. Co-plating was performed using about 200,000 CFSE-labeled responder cells and about 200,000 irradiated, violet-dye-labeled stimulator cells. This clone was counted a few times. Study-level points and caveats: Recipient marrow held GvH clones, some first seen in ileum or blood. Early declines in HvG clones that occurred post-transplant were associated with peak circulating GvH clone levels. The presence of high graft-versus-host to host-versus-graft clonal ratios in allografts characterized patients with graft-donor T cell macrochimerism.

Clones were sequenced by immunoSEQ multiplex PCR, and TCRdb holds only the in-frame ones, with some missing. The repertoire includes 8,000 to 11,000 clones, roughly a third of them detected once, and about an eighth sits in the top ten. The CDR3 consists of 15 residues. The V and J ends lost 3 bases and 1 base respectively, with 9 bases between them. Germline V lookup: CDR1 SGHVS, CDR2 FNYEAQ. This TCR derives from a human patient who received an intestinal transplant. V usage is TRBV7-6 and J usage is TRBJ2-2; D may be TRBD1 (5 bases). The source was alloreactive CD8+ T cells from a mixed lymphocyte reaction culture, collected before intestinal transplant. Subset indicated: CFSE-low proliferating T cells sorted from approximately six-day pre-transplant mixed lymphocyte reaction (GvH or HvG direction). The CDR3: CASSLGPGNTGELFF. The CDR3 nucleotides read TGTGCCAGCAGCTTGGGGCCGGGGAACACCGGGGAGCTGTTTTTT.